Sequencing of this T cell receptor beta chain was carried out in a study of identical twins. Study-wide results and limits: Out-of-frame TCR alpha sharing in monozygotic twins exceeded recombination model predictions. Clonotypes of the beta chain that were abundant in cord blood carried fewer insertions (memory repertoires showed none).

Each CDR3 protein is one row after TCRdb ran MiXCR on the 5' RACE reads. Of 350,000 to 450,000 distinct CDR3 sequences listed, under 20% are singletons. This clonotype was detected many times. Antigen unknown. V shed 5 bases and J 0 bases; nucleotides not matched to a gene: 4. The germline CDR1 and CDR2 sequences are SNHLY and FYNNEI. The CDR3 has 16 amino acids. This sequence was found in a man aged 45-60 years in good health. Sequenced sample: naive T cells sorted from blood. The chain employs TRBV2 and TRBJ2-6, with 7 bases matching TRBD1. The CDR3 spells CASSRDRASGANVLTF. As DNA, the CDR3 is TGTGCCAGCAGTAGGGACAGAGCCTCTGGGGCCAACGTCCTGACTTTC.